These T cell receptor beta chains were read from a single sample in a study of cytomegalovirus exposure and HLA in healthy donors. The data were produced by immunoSEQ multiplex PCR, yet TCRdb's version contains in-frame clones alone and is incomplete. This sample has 75,000 to 100,000 clones, with 7.6% found just once. The sample was PBMCs. These receptors were obtained from a man aged 50 to 59 in good health and CMV-seronegative. Each CDR3 is given without its conserved first and last residue. The order of the fields is D gene, clone size, V gene, CDR3 protein. The D gene is left open where the match is weak. Clone size appears in some rows only: once, few, many, or a class for an expanded clone.

D gene: -
clone size: -
V gene: TRBV7-8
CDR3 protein: ASSRYTEYEQY

D gene: -
clone size: -
V gene: TRBV19
CDR3 protein: ASRRQRQATNEKLF

D gene: -
clone size: few
V gene: TRBV13
CDR3 protein: ASSRGTPQETQY

D gene: -
clone size: few
V gene: TRBV28
CDR3 protein: ASSKGGGGGYNEQF

D gene: -
clone size: -
V gene: TRBV23-1
CDR3 protein: ASSQSPTNEQF

D gene: -
clone size: few
V gene: TRBV7-9
CDR3 protein: ASSFPTYEQY

D gene: TRBD1
clone size: -
V gene: TRBV7-2
CDR3 protein: ASSLLGQSSGNTIY

D gene: TRBD1
clone size: few
V gene: TRBV2
CDR3 protein: ASRQGWDTEAF

D gene: -
clone size: few
V gene: TRBV6-5
CDR3 protein: ASRDQGQGNTEAF

D gene: TRBD2
clone size: -
V gene: TRBV5-1
CDR3 protein: ASSLSSGSYYEQY

D gene: -
clone size: -
V gene: TRBV11-1
CDR3 protein: ASSFSSRGGTDTQY

D gene: TRBD1
clone size: -
V gene: TRBV27
CDR3 protein: ASSLRGQSFYGYT

D gene: TRBD1
clone size: few
V gene: TRBV5-1
CDR3 protein: ASSSTGAVSGNTIY

D gene: TRBD1
clone size: few
V gene: TRBV10-3
CDR3 protein: AISESDRGLNQPQH

D gene: TRBD2
clone size: few
V gene: TRBV5-6
CDR3 protein: ASSPKSAGGLH

D gene: TRBD2
clone size: -
V gene: TRBV4-1
CDR3 protein: ASSHQTSGGAGELF

D gene: -
clone size: many
V gene: TRBV7-8
CDR3 protein: ASSSPVNTGELF

D gene: -
clone size: few
V gene: TRBV7-8
CDR3 protein: ASSLGVQGGETQY

D gene: -
clone size: -
V gene: TRBV29-1
CDR3 protein: SVERGSHGEQF

D gene: -
clone size: -
V gene: TRBV7-8
CDR3 protein: ASSLESVSHQPQH

D gene: TRBD2
clone size: few
V gene: TRBV29-1
CDR3 protein: SVGEGGAYEQY